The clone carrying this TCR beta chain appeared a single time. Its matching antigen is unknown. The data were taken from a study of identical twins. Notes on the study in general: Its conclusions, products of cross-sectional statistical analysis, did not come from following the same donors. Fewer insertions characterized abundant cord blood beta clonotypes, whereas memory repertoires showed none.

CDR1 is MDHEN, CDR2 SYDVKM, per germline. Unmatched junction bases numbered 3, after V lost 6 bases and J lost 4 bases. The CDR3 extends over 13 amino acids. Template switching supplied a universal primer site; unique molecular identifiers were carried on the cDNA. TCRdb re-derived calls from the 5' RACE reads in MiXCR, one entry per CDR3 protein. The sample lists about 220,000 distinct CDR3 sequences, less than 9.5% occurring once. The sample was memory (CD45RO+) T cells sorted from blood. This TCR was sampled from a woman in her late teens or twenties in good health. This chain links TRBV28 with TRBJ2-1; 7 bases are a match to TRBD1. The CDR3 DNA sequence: TGTGCCAGCAGACGACAGGGATACAATGAGCAGTTCTTC. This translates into CASRRQGYNEQFF.